Listed here is a single T cell receptor beta chain. This clonotype was counted a few times. Its antigen target is currently unknown. A read error may explain this, as a much larger clone is one base away. These data are taken from a study of T cells in Graves' hyperthyroidism and ophthalmopathy (dated by TCRdb to the late 2010s). With regard to the full study: Peripheral blood was collected at initial diagnosis, before any treatment. TCR V-J signatures able to tell the groups apart were searched for in a discovery cohort of 100 or so patients, of whom more than 40 had Graves' ophthalmopathy and roughly 57 had stable Graves' hyperthyroidism. Prospective prediction of ophthalmopathy was tested in an independent validation cohort consisting of roughly 19 hyperthyroidism patients and approximately 16 patients who later progressed to ophthalmopathy. For training and testing, the 100 or so patients in the discovery cohort were randomly divided in a 7:3 ratio. In more than 5 Graves' hyperthyroidism patients, the study also compared T-cell repertoires from thyroid tissue with T-cell repertoires from blood. Once sampling was done, hyperthyroidism patients were given methimazole at a starting dose of 30 mg daily, whereas ophthalmopathy patients were given high-dose intravenous methylprednisolone. The paper reports TCR Vbeta CDR3 sequencing of approximately 130 peripheral blood samples: 40 or so ophthalmopathy, about 75 hyperthyroidism and around 17 progressor patients. The paper's findings and limits, for the study overall: Most expanded thyroid clonotypes (frequency above 0.001) were also found in blood, which suggests that blood repertoires may mirror thyroid immune responses. In validation, the model predicted progression to ophthalmopathy a median of roughly 6.2 months before onset, with about 70% sensitivity and just under 75% specificity. In cross-validation, a model built on a 13 V-J signature told ophthalmopathy apart from stable hyperthyroidism with roughly 87% sensitivity and approximately 81% specificity, and in testing the same model reached 80%/75%. Sample size was not statistically predetermined, and blinding of investigators to group allocation was not performed.

The TCR beta CDR3 regions were amplified from RNA transcripts. For the first round of RT-PCR on the TCR CDR3, the HTBI primer set was used together with the Qiagen OneStep RT-PCR kit. Libraries were constructed in a second round of multiplex PCR, after which size selection and purification were carried out. Sequencing of the libraries was done on an Illumina HiSeq2000 using paired-end 100 bp reads. In the paper's pipeline: Raw data were processed with SOAPnuke, discarding reads with adapters, uncalled bases, mean Phred below 15, or no exact constant-primer or identifier match. COPE v1.2.5 was used to merge the high-quality paired reads, and each unique nucleotide sequence was defined as a clonotype. MiTCR v1.1 was used to align clonotypes to the IMGT TRBV, TRBD and TRBJ reference segments. Only V-J combinations with frequency above 0.0001, covering approximately 99% of repertoires, were analysed. A TCS score was defined as the ratio between F50 (clonal expansion) and ExV (chaos), using BLOSUM62-based TCRdist between CDR3 peptides within each V-J. Welch's t-statistics and random forest reduced roughly 500 V-J features to some 14, which were used in a naive Bayes classifier (R e1071). TCRdb passed the public sequencing reads through fastp at Q25 and MiXCR, retaining productive beta sequences. Each record represents a unique CDR3 protein, reported with the most common genes and DNA among its rows. TCRdb, not the authors, supplied the V and J calls. The table for this sample lists around 300,000 distinct CDR3 sequences; approximately 13% of them were counted only once. 30% to 40% of the sample is held by the ten biggest clonotypes.

Ophthalmopathy patients had moderately to severely active disease, Clinical Activity Score of at least 3, NOSPECS grade of at least 4, and duration under 3 months. The study excluded patients with uncontrolled infections, other autoimmune diseases, pregnancy or lactation. Diagnoses were based on clinical symptoms, serum thyroxine and TRAb, thyroid ultrasound and orbital computed tomography. Ficoll-Paque density gradient centrifugation was used to isolate PBMCs from 9.5 to 10 ml of fresh peripheral blood. Total RNA was extracted with Trizol reagent, and quality was checked on an Agilent 2100 Bioanalyzer. V was cut back by 0 bases and J by 0 bases, leaving a gap of 9 bases between them. CDR1 and CDR2 are drawn from the germline V gene (reference sequence): WNHNN, SYGVQD. The CDR3 contains 16 residues, cysteine and phenylalanine counted. The DNA shown is the 48-base CDR3, in frame from base 1.

The receptor comes from a woman aged 40 to 49 with Graves' ophthalmopathy. Material: blood. The V and J genes are TRBV10-1 and TRBJ1-3; the D gene assignment is ambiguous. In nucleotides, the sequence is TGCGCCAGCAGTGAGTCCGGCGCGATCTCTGGAAACACCATATATTTT. Translation gives CASSESGAISGNTIYF.